These 32 T cell receptor beta chains were all obtained from the same sample, sequenced in a study of cytomegalovirus exposure and HLA in healthy donors. PCR was performed using 60 Vbeta and 13 Jbeta primers. Method: immunoSEQ multiplex PCR; TCRdb's copy keeps in-frame clones and lacks some. The data show roughly 90,000 clones, 74% seen once. The sample taken for sequencing was PBMCs. These receptors all come from a man aged 30-40 years in good health and CMV-seropositive.

V gene TRBV15 combines with J gene TRBJ1-3; a weak D match, TRBD1 (5 bases). There are 15 residues in the CDR3. Trimming took 5 bases from V and 2 from J, leaving 13 bases between them. In germline, CDR1 is LNHNV, CDR2 YYDKDF (reference sequence). This chain's CDR3 is CATSAGRGTGNTIYF. The CDR3 bases are TGTGCCACCAGCGCGGGGAGGGGCACTGGAAACACCATATATTTT.

This sequence joins TRBV2 and TRBJ1-1; D remains unclear. The germline gives CDR1 SNHLY, CDR2 FYNNEI. V was clipped by 8 bases and J by 8 bases, with 12 bases between them. The CDR3 runs to 11 residues. The DNA of the CDR3 is TGTGCCAGCCTAGAACAAGTCGAAGCTTTCTTT. The encoded protein is CASLEQVEAFF.

The chain employs TRBV6-5 and TRBJ2-5, with 11 nucleotides matching TRBD1. The CDR3 sequence is 14 residues long. V trimming: 6 bases; J trimming: 8 bases; junction bases outside the gene matches: 8. Germline CDR1 reads MNHEY; CDR2 reads SVGAGI. CDR3: CASSLGQGGNTQYF. CDR3 nucleotide sequence: TGTGCCAGCAGCCTGGGACAGGGGGGAAATACCCAGTACTTC.

V gene TRBV28 combines with J gene TRBJ2-5, with D possibly matching TRBD2 (6 bases). The CDR3 spans 13 residues. Between the trimmed V and J ends, which lost 2 bases and 7 bases, there was a span of 11 bases. The V gene's germline CDR1 is MDHEN and CDR2 SYDVKM. CDR3 sequence reads: CASSLSRGWTQYF. CDR3 sequence (DNA): TGTGCCAGCAGTTTAAGCCGGGGGTGGACCCAGTACTTC.

The chain joins TRBV5-4 to TRBJ2-7; 8 bases fit TRBD1. The CDR3 covers 15 residues. Germline V gives CDR1 SGHNT, CDR2 YYREEE (reference sequence). V lost 3 bases, J lost 2 bases, and 7 bases stayed unmatched. For the CDR3, the DNA is TGTGCCAGCAGCTGGGGGACAGGCCAAACCTACGAGCAGTACTTC. Translating gives CASSWGTGQTYEQYF. Full variable domain (outside the CDR3, taken from reference TRBV5-4 and TRBJ2-7): ETGVTQSPTHLIKTRGQQVTLRCSSQSGHNTVSWYQQALGQGPQFIFQYYREEENGRGNFPPRFSGLQFPNYSSELNVNALELDDSALYLCASSWGTGQTYEQYFGPGTRLTVT.

The gene calls are TRBV15 and TRBJ1-5; no clear D. V was pared by 2 bases and J by 5 bases, with 4 bases between. Germline CDR1 and CDR2: LNHNV and YYDKDF (reference sequence). This CDR3 is built from 12 residues. The CDR3 region is CATSRPYQPQHF. For the CDR3, the DNA is TGTGCCACCAGCAGACCTTATCAGCCCCAGCATTTT.

This clone has a single count. This chain connects TRBV25-1 to TRBJ1-3; the D gene is possibly TRBD1 (5 bases). Germline V CDR1 and CDR2: MGHDK, SYGVNS. Trimming took 6 bases from V and 0 from J, leaving 9 bases between them. The CDR3 contains 14 residues. CDR3 loop: CASRDSTSGNTIYF. The CDR3 region has the DNA TGTGCCAGCAGAGACAGTACCTCTGGAAACACCATATATTTT. The full variable domain, with the rest looked up from reference TRBV25-1 and TRBJ1-3, is EADIYQTPRYLVIGTGKKITLECSQTMGHDKMYWYQQDPGMELHLIHYSYGVNSTEKGDLSSESTVSRIRTEHFPLTLESARPSHTSQYLCASRDSTSGNTIYFGEGSWLTVV.

The chain employs TRBV7-9 and TRBJ1-1; a weak D match, TRBD1 (5 bases). This CDR3 is built from 14 residues. With 8 bases removed from V and 4 bases from J, the gap between germline ends came to 17 bases. The germline gives CDR1 SEHNR, CDR2 FQNEAQ (reference sequence). Here the CDR3 DNA reads TGTGCCAGCCACGTCGGGGGGTGGGCCACTGAAGCTTTCTTT. This encodes CASHVGGWATEAFF.

This chain joins TRBV4-2 and TRBJ2-2; weak D call: TRBD1 (6 bases). CDR3 length: 14 amino acids. V lost 0 bases to trimming and J lost 5 bases, with 7 bases between them. The V gene's germline CDR1 is LGHNA and CDR2 YNFKEQ. DNA of the CDR3: TGTGCCAGCAGCCAAGAAGGGGGTACCGGGGAGCTGTTTTTT. Its protein is CASSQEGGTGELFF.

The chain recombines TRBV9 with TRBJ2-2; 14 positions agree with TRBD2. The CDR3 is 19 residues long. With 4 bases clipped from V and 3 bases from J, the junction kept 11 bases outside the gene matches. Per the germline V gene, CDR1 is SGDLS and CDR2 is YYNGEE. The CDR3 bases are TGTGCCAGCAGCTCGCCAGTGACTAGCGGGAGGGCCGACACCGGGGAGCTGTTTTTT. Encoded protein: CASSSPVTSGRADTGELFF.

The rearrangement uses TRBV12-5 and TRBJ2-1; possible D gene TRBD2, 6 bases. Between the trimmed V and J ends, which lost 9 bases and 0 bases, there was a span of 15 bases. The germline V gene encodes CDR1 LGHNT and CDR2 FRNRAP. The CDR3 is made up of 15 amino acids. The CDR3 reads CASSRDSSSYNEQFF. The CDR3 bases are TGTGCTAGCTCCCGGGACTCGAGCTCCTACAATGAGCAGTTCTTC.

This clone was detected a few times. The CDR3 nucleotides are TGCGCCAGCAGCTTTGGCAGGGCCAACACTGAAGCTTTCTTT. It is translated as CASSFGRANTEAFF. The chain is built from TRBV5-1 and TRBJ1-1; possibly TRBD1 for D (5 bases). From germline, CDR1 is SGHRS and CDR2 YFSETQ. The V and J ends lost 2 bases and 2 bases respectively, with 10 bases between them. The CDR3 totals 14 residues.

At least ten counts were recorded for this clone. This sequence joins TRBV6-6 and TRBJ2-1; 8 nucleotides align to TRBD1. The V segment lost 4 bases and the J segment 8 bases; nucleotides outside the gene matches: 7. CDR1 and CDR2 from the germline V gene are MNHNY and SVGAGI (reference sequence). This CDR3 is 14 amino acids long. CDR3 loop: CASSLQGDIDEQFF. DNA for the CDR3: TGTGCCAGCAGTTTACAGGGGGATATCGATGAGCAGTTCTTC.

This chain connects TRBV5-5 to TRBJ1-1; D gene uncertain. Looked up from germline, CDR1 is SGHKS and CDR2 is YYEKEE (reference sequence). V lost 1 base and J 2 bases, leaving 9 bases between the germline ends. This CDR3 spans 14 amino acids. Written as DNA, the CDR3 is TGTGCCAGCAGCTTGTATGGGCCTAACACTGAAGCTTTCTTT. Its translation: CASSLYGPNTEAFF.

The chain joins TRBV2 to TRBJ1-1; 7 positions agree with TRBD1. J was trimmed by 0 bases and V by 5 bases; bases with no gene match: 12. Germline loops: CDR1 SNHLY, CDR2 FYNNEI. The CDR3 consists of 17 residues. The CDR3, as DNA: TGTGCCAGCAGTATGGACAGGCTAGGATTGGTGAACACTGAAGCTTTCTTT. Translation gives CASSMDRLGLVNTEAFF.

This clone was seen just once. The CDR3 DNA is TGTGCCAGCAGACCCTCCTCGGTGTACGAGCAGTACTTC. This gives the protein CASRPSSVYEQYF. The V call is TRBV28, the J call TRBJ2-7; unclear D gene. The CDR3 has 13 amino acids. CDR1 and CDR2 (germline): MDHEN, SYDVKM. Deletions cut 6 bases from V and 4 bases from J, with 13 bases between.

Only a few counts were recorded for this clone. This chain links TRBV5-1 with TRBJ2-7; possibly TRBD1 for D (6 bases). Trimming left V 1 base short and J 5 bases short, with 13 bases between. Germline CDR1 reads SGHRS; CDR2 reads YFSETQ. This CDR3 has 14 amino acids. The CDR3 reads CASSLWGHPDEQYF. The CDR3 DNA reads TGCGCCAGCAGCTTGTGGGGGCATCCGGACGAGCAGTACTTC.

A few counts support this clone. V and J are TRBV29-1 and TRBJ2-7, with 8 positions matching TRBD2. Germline values: CDR1 SQVTM, CDR2 ANQGSEA. This CDR3 spans 13 amino acids. The ends lost 7 bases at V and 2 bases at J; junction bases unmatched: 7. In nucleotides, the CDR3 is TGCAGCGCCCAACGACTAGCGCCCTACGAGCAGTACTTC. Amino acid sequence: CSAQRLAPYEQYF.

In its sample, this clone was seen a few times. V is TRBV19 and J is TRBJ1-1, with 7 bases aligning to TRBD1. Germline assignment: CDR1 LNHDA and CDR2 SQIVND (reference sequence). J lost 2 bases, V lost 4 bases, and 4 bases had no gene match. The CDR3 has 14 residues. The CDR3, as DNA: TGTGCCAGTAGTAACGTAGGGGGCAACACTGAAGCTTTCTTT. It translates to CASSNVGGNTEAFF.

The rearrangement links TRBV30 to TRBJ1-5; TRBD1 aligns across 10 bases. Trimming at V came to 8 bases and at J to 4 bases, leaving 8 bases not matched to a gene. CDR3 size: 14 residues. CDR1 and CDR2 from the germline V gene are GTSNPN and SVGIG (reference sequence). CDR3 amino acids: CAAYGTGDNQPQHF. CDR3 bases: TGTGCCGCTTATGGGACAGGGGATAATCAGCCCCAGCATTTT.

The V call is TRBV15, the J call TRBJ2-7, with D possibly matching TRBD2 (5 bases). From germline, CDR1 is LNHNV and CDR2 YYDKDF (reference sequence). The CDR3 length is 15 residues. Trimming cost V 3 bases and J 0 bases, with 12 bases left between them. Here the CDR3 reads CATSRDFFGSYEQYF. The CDR3, as DNA: TGTGCCACCAGCAGGGACTTCTTCGGCTCCTACGAGCAGTACTTC.

V is TRBV10-1 and J is TRBJ2-7; 8 bases match TRBD2. J was trimmed by 7 bases and V by 11 bases; bases with no gene match: 4. Germline CDR1 is WNHNN and CDR2 is SYGVQD (reference sequence). The CDR3 runs 10 residues. The CDR3 nucleotides read TGCGCCCCACGGGGGGGTGAGCAGTACTTC. Amino acids: CAPRGGEQYF.

The CDR3 loop reads CASSPPPYGYTF. CDR3 DNA sequence: TGTGCCAGCAGCCCGCCTCCCTACGGCTACACCTTC. The V and J genes are TRBV11-2 and TRBJ1-2; D gene ambiguous. Germline CDR1 and CDR2: SGHAT and FQNNGV. The CDR3 covers 12 residues. The V gene lost 5 bases and the J gene lost 8 bases, with 12 bases spanning the gap.

This clone was counted only a few times. The chain has TRBV11-3 and TRBJ2-7, with 7 bases that match TRBD2. Germline assignment: CDR1 SGHNT and CDR2 YENEEA. The CDR3 extends over 14 amino acids. With V trimmed by 3 bases and J by 0 bases, 2 bases remained unmatched. The CDR3 spells CASSLASGSYEQYF. The DNA for the CDR3 is TGTGCCAGCAGCTTGGCTAGCGGCTCCTACGAGCAGTACTTC.

V usage is TRBV7-7 and J usage is TRBJ2-5, with 7 nucleotides matching TRBD1. With 5 bases clipped from V and 5 bases from J, the junction kept 11 bases outside the gene matches. CDR3 size: 15 residues. Germline V gene lookup returns CDR1 SSHAT and CDR2 FNYEAQ (reference sequence). Here the CDR3 reads CASSLLEGGRETQYF. The DNA of the CDR3 is TGTGCCAGCAGCCTTCTCGAAGGGGGCCGGGAGACCCAGTACTTC.

The V gene is TRBV5-1, the J gene TRBJ2-7; 7 nucleotides line up with TRBD2. This CDR3 region has 15 residues. Germline CDR1 is SGHRS and CDR2 is YFSETQ. The ends lost 4 bases at V and 2 bases at J; junction bases unmatched: 9. The CDR3 sequence: CASSLGASGTYEQYF. The CDR3 coding sequence is TGCGCCAGCAGCCTCGGGGCTAGCGGCACCTACGAGCAGTACTTC.

This clone was detected a few times. The chain couples TRBV5-1 to TRBJ1-4; possibly TRBD1 for D (5 bases). The CDR3 loop spans 15 amino acids. The V gene lost 0 bases and the J gene lost 0 bases, with 6 bases spanning the gap. Germline V lookup: CDR1 SGHRS, CDR2 YFSETQ. Written as DNA, the CDR3 is TGCGCCAGCAGCTTGGAGGGGTCAACTAATGAAAAACTGTTTTTT. It encodes CASSLEGSTNEKLFF.

J is TRBJ1-5 and V is TRBV7-9; maybe TRBD1 (6 bases). The CDR3 runs 14 residues. V gave up 4 bases and J gave up 4 bases, with 11 bases separating them. CDR1 is SEHNR, CDR2 FQNEAQ, per germline (reference sequence). The CDR3 sequence: CASSYGQTNQPQHF. The CDR3 nucleotides read TGTGCCAGCAGCTATGGACAGACTAATCAGCCCCAGCATTTT.

This chain joins TRBV19 and TRBJ1-4, with TRBD1 matching 8 bases. V dropped 7 bases and J dropped 8; count of bases not matched to a gene: 9. Germline V gene lookup returns CDR1 LNHDA and CDR2 SQIVND (reference sequence). The CDR3 has 14 amino acids. CDR3 residues: CASKTQGAGEKLFF. CDR3 nucleotide sequence: TGTGCCAGTAAAACGCAGGGGGCAGGGGAAAAACTGTTTTTT.

The rearrangement joins TRBV2 to TRBJ2-3; D remains unclear. Germline loops: CDR1 SNHLY, CDR2 FYNNEI. There are 12 residues in the CDR3. V lost 11 bases, J lost 6 bases, and 15 bases lay in between. The CDR3 DNA sequence: TGTGCCTTACACCTCTTTGGTGATACGCAGTATTTT. Its protein product is CALHLFGDTQYF.

The chain recombines TRBV10-3 with TRBJ2-1; no reliable D call. V shed 10 bases and J shed 5 bases, with 9 bases lying between them. The CDR3 is 11 amino acids. Germline-derived CDR1 and CDR2 are ENHRY and SYGVKD. The CDR3 nucleotides read TGTGCCACCCTAGAGAACAATGAGCAGTTCTTC. Translation: CATLENNEQFF.

Concerning this clone: Other DNA sequences from this sample encode an identical CDR3 as well. The chain joins TRBV5-4 to TRBJ2-7; a possible D gene is TRBD2 (5 bases). Trimming stripped 0 bases from V and 0 bases from J, with 7 bases between. This CDR3 is 14 amino acids long. The germline gives CDR1 SGHNT, CDR2 YYREEE (reference sequence). The CDR3, as DNA: TGTGCCAGCAGCTTGGTTGGAGGCTCCTACGAGCAGTACTTC. Its protein is CASSLVGGSYEQYF.